Sequencing of this TCR beta chain was carried out in a study of T cells in Graves' hyperthyroidism and ophthalmopathy. Trimming took 1 base from V and 11 from J, leaving 12 bases between them. The CDR3 is 12 amino acids. Germline lookup yields CDR1 SGHRS and CDR2 YFSETQ. This clonotype was seen more than once but under ten times. Any patient presenting with uncontrolled infection, other autoimmune disease, pregnancy or lactation was left out. The CDR3 regions of TCR beta were amplified from RNA transcripts. HTBI primers were employed in a first-round RT-PCR of the TCR CDR3. TCRdb reprocessed the multiplex PCR reads via MiXCR and lists one record per CDR3 protein. The table includes hundreds of thousands of distinct CDR3 sequences, roughly 15% detected once.

What was sequenced was blood. The clonotype was recovered from a woman younger than 30 with Graves' hyperthyroidism. The chain combines TRBV5-1 with TRBJ1-1; D not certain. The CDR3: CASSLNRVGAFF. The CDR3 DNA reads as TGCGCCAGCAGCTTGAACCGGGTTGGGGCTTTCTTT.